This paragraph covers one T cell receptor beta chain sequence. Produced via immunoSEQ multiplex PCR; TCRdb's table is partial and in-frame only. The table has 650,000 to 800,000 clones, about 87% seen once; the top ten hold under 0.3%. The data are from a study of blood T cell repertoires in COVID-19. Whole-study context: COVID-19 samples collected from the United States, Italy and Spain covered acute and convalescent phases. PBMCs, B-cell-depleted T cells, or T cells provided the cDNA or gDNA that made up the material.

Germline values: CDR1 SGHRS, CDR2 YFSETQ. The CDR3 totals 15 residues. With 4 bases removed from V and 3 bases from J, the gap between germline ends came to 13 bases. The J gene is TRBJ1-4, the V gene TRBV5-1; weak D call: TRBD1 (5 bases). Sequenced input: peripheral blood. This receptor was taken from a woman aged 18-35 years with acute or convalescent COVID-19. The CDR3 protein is CASSPTAAANEKLFF. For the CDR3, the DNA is TGCGCCAGCAGCCCGACAGCCGCGGCTAATGAAAAACTGTTTTTT.